Shown below are 29 T cell receptor beta chains from a single sample sequenced in a study of blood T cell repertoires in COVID-19. Using immunoSEQ multiplex PCR, the repertoire was profiled, and TCRdb retains in-frame clones only, with some absent. The data contain approximately 88,000 clones, 65% to 80% of them singletons. Sequencing was done on a sample of peripheral blood. All receptors derive from a woman of 80 years or more with active or convalescent COVID-19.

The chain uses TRBV12-5 and TRBJ1-1; D possibly corresponds to TRBD1 (5 bases). Per germline, CDR1 LGHNT and CDR2 FRNRAP. Trimming stripped 7 bases from V and 1 base from J, with 10 bases between. The CDR3 spans 13 residues. The CDR3 region is CASAIGANTEAFF. The CDR3 bases are TGTGCTAGTGCCATTGGGGCGAACACTGAAGCTTTCTTT.

The chain carries TRBV19 and TRBJ2-3; 9 nucleotides line up with TRBD2. The ends lost 5 bases at V and 3 bases at J; junction bases unmatched: 3. The germline gives CDR1 LNHDA, CDR2 SQIVND (reference sequence). The CDR3 spans 14 residues. CDR3 amino acids: CASSGSGGTDTQYF. DNA for the CDR3: TGTGCCAGTAGTGGGAGCGGGGGGACAGATACGCAGTATTTT.

The rearrangement joins TRBV12-5 to TRBJ2-7; TRBD1 matches 11 bases. The CDR3 contains 15 residues. The germline CDR1 and CDR2 sequences are LGHNT and FRNRAP. With 5 bases clipped from V and 6 bases from J, the junction kept 9 bases outside the gene matches. DNA for the CDR3: TGTGCTAGTGGTCCCCCCGGGACAGGGGGATTCGAGCAGTACTTC. This sequence encodes CASGPPGTGGFEQYF.

The rearrangement joins TRBV11-2 to TRBJ2-7; D might be TRBD2 (5 bases). From germline, CDR1 is SGHAT and CDR2 FQNNGV. Trimming removed 0 bases at V and 6 bases at J, with 12 bases between. The CDR3 extends over 14 amino acids. Here the CDR3 reads CASSLDPGMSEQYF. In nucleotides, the CDR3 is TGTGCCAGCAGCTTAGATCCCGGGATGTCCGAGCAGTACTTC.

This clone showed up many times. The gene calls are TRBV5-5 and TRBJ1-1, with no clear D. Germline CDR1 is SGHKS and CDR2 is YYEKEE (reference sequence). This CDR3 comprises 13 residues. Trimming removed 1 base from V and 3 bases from J, with 7 bases in between. The CDR3 nucleotides read TGTGCCAGCAGCTTGTTGCGGGACACTGAAGCTTTCTTT. It is translated as CASSLLRDTEAFF. Together with reference TRBV5-5 and TRBJ1-1, the CDR3 gives the full variable domain: DAGVTQSPTHLIKTRGQQVTLRCSPISGHKSVSWYQQVLGQGPQFIFQYYEKEERGRGNFPDRFSARQFPNYSSELNVNALLLGDSALYLCASSLLRDTEAFFGQGTRLTVV.

The CDR3 reads CASSQSSVREEADTQYF. CDR3 in DNA: TGCGCCAGCAGTCAATCATCGGTGAGAGAGGAGGCAGATACGCAGTATTTT. The chain recombines TRBV23-1 with TRBJ2-3, with D possibly TRBD2 on 5 matching bases. TRBV23-1 falls under the ORF class, with uncertain function. V was clipped by 0 bases and J by 4 bases, with 17 bases between them. This CDR3 spans 17 amino acids.

This chain connects TRBV11-2 to TRBJ2-7, with 8 positions matching TRBD1. V was pared by 5 bases and J by 1 base, with 10 bases of the junction left unmatched. This CDR3 contains 16 residues. In germline, CDR1 is SGHAT, CDR2 FQNNGV. The CDR3 DNA follows: TGTGCCAGCAGCAGATCAGGGGGCGGAATATCCTACGAGCAGTACTTC. Its translation: CASSRSGGGISYEQYF.

This rearrangement joins TRBV6-5 to TRBJ2-2, with 7 nucleotides matching TRBD2. Per germline, CDR1 MNHEY and CDR2 SVGAGI. CDR3 length: 14 amino acids. The V gene end was trimmed by 6 bases and the J gene end by 11 bases; junction bases not matched to a gene: 12. CDR3 amino acids: CASRAGTTLGELFF. Written as DNA, the CDR3 is TGTGCCAGCAGAGCCGGGACTACCCTCGGCGAGCTGTTTTTT.

This clone was seen a handful of times. The chain has TRBV5-1 and TRBJ2-2, with D unresolved. The V gene's germline CDR1 is SGHRS and CDR2 YFSETQ. V lost 7 bases, J lost 1 base, and 11 bases lay in between. The CDR3 length is 14 residues. The CDR3: CASSPAMNTGELFF. The DNA of the CDR3 is TGCGCCAGCTCGCCAGCGATGAACACCGGGGAGCTGTTTTTT.

This chain uses TRBV7-8 with TRBJ1-1; D uncertain. The CDR3 sequence is 14 residues long. Per the germline V gene, CDR1 is SGHVS and CDR2 is FQNEAQ. With 2 bases removed from V and 4 bases from J, the gap between germline ends came to 11 bases. The CDR3 region has the DNA TGTGCCAGCAGCTTAAGGGAGGGCACCACTGAAGCTTTCTTT. It translates to CASSLREGTTEAFF.

The V and J genes are TRBV4-3 and TRBJ1-2; 9 bases map to TRBD1. CDR1 is LGHNA, CDR2 YSLEER, per germline. The CDR3 has 16 amino acids. J gave up 1 base and V 1 base, and 4 bases lay outside the gene matches. The CDR3 bases are TGCGCCAGCAGCCAAGGCGGACAGGGGAATAACTATGGCTACACCTTC. This codes for CASSQGGQGNNYGYTF.

The chain combines TRBV12-3 or TRBV12-4 with TRBJ2-5; tentative D call: TRBD2 (6 bases). The CDR3 spans 13 residues. V lost 5 bases, J lost 5 bases, and 12 bases lay in between. The CDR3 is CASSGGDAETQYF. CDR3 in DNA: TGTGCCAGCAGTGGAGGGGACGCGGAGACCCAGTACTTC.

This chain joins TRBV6-6 and TRBJ2-4; 8 positions match TRBD1. There are 12 residues in the CDR3. V lost 6 bases to trimming and J lost 7 bases; unmatched junction nucleotides: 2. CDR1 and CDR2 from the germline V gene are MNHNY and SVGAGI (reference sequence). CDR3 protein: CASRTGANIQYF. Written as DNA, the CDR3 is TGTGCCAGCAGGACAGGGGCGAACATTCAGTACTTC.

The chain carries TRBV7-2 and TRBJ2-1; TRBD2 is a possible D gene (6 bases). The V gene's germline CDR1 is SGHTA and CDR2 FQGNSA. The length of the CDR3 is 16 residues. V lost 5 bases and J 4 bases, leaving 18 bases between the germline ends. As DNA, the CDR3 is TGTGCCAGCAGCCGGGCCGGCGGGGAGGTTTACAATGAGCAGTTCTTC. This translates into CASSRAGGEVYNEQFF.

The chain joins TRBV13 to TRBJ2-3; weak D call: TRBD2 (6 bases). The CDR3 is made up of 15 amino acids. From germline, CDR1 is PRHDT and CDR2 FYEKMQ (reference sequence). V was pared by 4 bases and J by 4 bases, with 15 bases between. CDR3 sequence: CASSSGGVGADTQYF. The CDR3 region has the DNA TGTGCCAGCAGCTCCGGGGGAGTAGGGGCAGATACGCAGTATTTT.

The chain recombines TRBV9 with TRBJ1-5; 9 nucleotides align to TRBD1. Germline V CDR1 and CDR2: SGDLS, YYNGEE. The ends lost 4 bases at V and 8 bases at J; junction bases unmatched: 7. The CDR3 covers 14 residues. CDR3 loop: CASSLGTGSEPQHF. CDR3 nucleotide sequence: TGTGCCAGCAGCCTAGGGACAGGGAGTGAGCCCCAGCATTTT.

V usage is TRBV6-5 and J usage is TRBJ1-6; D is unresolved. Germline assignment: CDR1 MNHEY and CDR2 SVGAGI. The CDR3 extends over 14 amino acids. The V gene lost 4 bases and the J gene lost 7 bases, with 11 bases spanning the gap. The CDR3 is CASSWRERNSPLHF. CDR3 coding DNA: TGTGCCAGCAGTTGGAGGGAGCGGAATTCACCCCTCCACTTT.

This CDR3 is CASETGGSDTQYF. CDR3 DNA sequence: TGTGCCAGCGAAACAGGGGGCTCAGATACGCAGTATTTT. The rearrangement joins TRBV2 to TRBJ2-3, with 9 bases that match TRBD1. CDR1 and CDR2 (germline): SNHLY, FYNNEI. With V trimmed by 8 bases and J by 4 bases, 4 bases remained unmatched. This CDR3 is built from 13 residues.

This clone was recorded only once. The chain combines TRBV30 with TRBJ1-4, with a tentative D call TRBD1 (6 bases). The V gene lost 3 bases and the J gene lost 4 bases, with 15 bases spanning the gap. Germline V gives CDR1 GTSNPN, CDR2 SVGIG (reference sequence). The CDR3 is made up of 15 amino acids. This CDR3 reads CAWSVSGQINEKLFF. In nucleotides, the CDR3 is TGTGCCTGGAGCGTTTCCGGACAGATTAATGAAAAACTGTTTTTT.

The chain carries TRBV14 and TRBJ1-1; TRBD1 is a possible D gene (5 bases). Germline V gene lookup returns CDR1 SGHDN and CDR2 FVKESK. The V end was cut by 0 bases, the J end by 4 bases, with 9 bases between. The CDR3 contains 14 residues. The CDR3 coding sequence is TGTGCCAGCAGCCAAGATGGTAGGGGCACTGAAGCTTTCTTT. It encodes CASSQDGRGTEAFF.

This chain uses TRBV21-1 with TRBJ1-4. TRBV21-1 is a documented pseudogene. The CDR3 length is 17 residues. CDR3 in amino acids: CASSNYGWGGYNEKLFF. The CDR3 DNA is TGTGCCAGCAGCAATTATGGCTGGGGGGGATATAATGAAAAACTGTTTTTT.

The CDR3 region is CASSLLTSGGASDTQYF. In DNA, the CDR3 is TGTGCCAGCAGCTTGCTGACTAGCGGGGGGGCTTCAGATACGCAGTATTTT. V gene TRBV7-6 combines with J gene TRBJ2-3; TRBD2 matches 14 bases. V lost 3 bases and J lost 4; bases outside the gene matches: 6. The CDR3 extends over 17 amino acids. CDR1 is SGHVS, CDR2 FNYEAQ, per germline.

The V call is TRBV24-1, the J call TRBJ2-2, with 10 bases that match TRBD1. This CDR3 region has 14 residues. Germline values: CDR1 KGHDR, CDR2 SFDVKD. Trimming cost V 8 bases and J 3 bases; bases outside gene matches: 2. CDR3 DNA: TGTGCCACCAAGGGGACAGGGGACACCGGGGAGCTGTTTTTT. Its protein is CATKGTGDTGELFF.

The chain has TRBV6-4 and TRBJ1-3; D not resolved. The V and J ends lost 4 bases and 0 bases respectively, with 10 bases between them. Germline values: CDR1 MRHNA, CDR2 SNTAGT. This CDR3 region has 15 residues. In nucleotides, the CDR3 is TGTGCCAGCAGTGTTGACGGGAGCTCTGGAAACACCATATATTTT. As protein: CASSVDGSSGNTIYF.

In its sample, this clone was seen once. The rearrangement links TRBV7-8 to TRBJ2-3; 8 bases match TRBD2. CDR1 is SGHVS and CDR2 is FQNEAQ in the germline V gene. The trim removed 0 bases at V and 1 base at J, leaving 9 bases unmatched. The CDR3 length is 18 residues. The CDR3 loop reads CASSLAGRGDLRTDTQYF. DNA of the CDR3: TGTGCCAGCAGCTTAGCGGGGCGGGGGGACCTACGCACAGATACGCAGTATTTT.

The chain recombines TRBV2 with TRBJ2-7, with 8 bases that match TRBD1. Germline V gives CDR1 SNHLY, CDR2 FYNNEI. Trimming cost V 7 bases and J 2 bases; bases outside gene matches: 7. The CDR3 sequence is 14 residues long. The chain's CDR3 is CASKRQGATYEQYF. CDR3 bases: TGTGCCAGCAAGAGGCAGGGGGCAACCTACGAGCAGTACTTC.

J is TRBJ1-1 and V is TRBV5-6; D might be TRBD1 (6 bases). V was shortened by 1 base and J by 4 bases, with 14 bases between the two germline ends. Germline-derived CDR1 and CDR2 are SGHDT and YYEEEE. CDR3 length: 15 residues. Here the CDR3 reads CASSLLGGGGTEAFF. In DNA form, the CDR3 reads TGTGCCAGCAGCTTGTTAGGGGGGGGTGGCACTGAAGCTTTCTTT. Based on the CDR3 plus reference TRBV5-6 and TRBJ1-1, the full variable domain is DAGVTQSPTHLIKTRGQQVTLRCSPKSGHDTVSWYQQALGQGPQFIFQYYEEEERQRGNFPDRFSGHQFPNYSSELNVNALLLGDSALYLCASSLLGGGGTEAFFGQGTRLTVV.

This CDR3 is CASSVASGGGETQYF. CDR3 coding DNA: TGTGCCAGCAGCGTAGCTTCAGGGGGCGGGGAGACCCAGTACTTC. The gene calls are TRBV9 and TRBJ2-5; 8 bases fit TRBD1. The CDR3 has 15 residues. J lost 5 bases, V lost 0 bases, and 6 bases had no gene match. CDR1 SGDLS and CDR2 YYNGEE come from the germline V gene.

This clone was counted at least ten times. The V gene is TRBV28, the J gene TRBJ1-2; 10 nucleotides agree with TRBD1. J was trimmed by 5 bases and V by 4 bases; bases with no gene match: 7. The CDR3 loop spans 15 amino acids. Germline-derived CDR1 and CDR2 are MDHEN and SYDVKM. CDR3 sequence: CASSSGQGGRYGYTF. The CDR3 nucleotides are TGTGCCAGCAGTTCCGGACAGGGGGGAAGGTATGGCTACACCTTC.